This TCR beta chain was documented in a study of regulatory T cells in long-lasting Graves disease. Study results and limitations: Preferential use of TRBV28, TRBJ1-2 and TRBJ2-5 was seen in persistent disease.

Regarding time point: newly diagnosed GD, antithyroid drugs for less than 3 months. With RNA extracted from PBMCs as input, the TCR library was made. Relying on iRepertoire HTBI primers and Arm-PCR of CDR3 regions, the team built TCR beta libraries. TCRdb re-derived calls from the multiplex PCR reads in MiXCR, one entry per CDR3 protein. Seen here are over 350,000 distinct CDR3 sequences, 14% observed once, and the top ten hold about 15%. Germline V gene data show CDR1 as SGHVS and CDR2 as FQNEAQ. The CDR3 loop spans 16 amino acids. V shed 2 bases, J shed 5 bases, and the junction held 10 bases outside the gene matches. This clonotype has at least ten counts. Antigen unknown. These data were also reused for a study on T cells in Graves' hyperthyroidism and ophthalmopathy.

The sequence came from a woman between 45 and 65 years old with Graves disease. The chain joins TRBV7-8 to TRBJ2-3; 7 bases are a match to TRBD1. Sequencing was performed on peripheral blood mononuclear cells (PBMCs), taken at new diagnosis, from a patient treated with antithyroid drugs. This chain's CDR3 is CASSLPHRGIVDTQYF. The CDR3 bases are TGTGCCAGCAGCTTACCACACAGGGGTATTGTAGATACGCAGTATTTT. The whole variable domain, filled in from reference TRBV7-8 and TRBJ2-3, reads GAGVSQSPRYKVAKRGQDVALRCDPISGHVSLFWYQQALGQGPEFLTYFQNEAQLDKSGLPSDRFFAERPEGSVSTLKIQRTQQEDSAVYLCASSLPHRGIVDTQYFGPGTRLTVL.